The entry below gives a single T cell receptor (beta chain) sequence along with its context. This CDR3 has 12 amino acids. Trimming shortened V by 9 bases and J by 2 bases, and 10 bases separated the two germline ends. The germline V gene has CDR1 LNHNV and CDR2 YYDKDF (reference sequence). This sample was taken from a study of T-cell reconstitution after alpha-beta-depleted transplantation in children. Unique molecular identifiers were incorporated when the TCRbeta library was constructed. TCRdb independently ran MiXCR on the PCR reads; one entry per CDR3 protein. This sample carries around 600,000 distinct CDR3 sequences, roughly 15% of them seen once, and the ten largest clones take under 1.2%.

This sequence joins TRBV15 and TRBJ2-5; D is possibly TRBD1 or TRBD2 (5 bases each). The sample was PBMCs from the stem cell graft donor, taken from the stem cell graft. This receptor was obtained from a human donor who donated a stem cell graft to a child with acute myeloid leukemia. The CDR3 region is CATGRRQETQYF. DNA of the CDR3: TGTGCCACGGGACGGCGGCAAGAGACCCAGTACTTC.